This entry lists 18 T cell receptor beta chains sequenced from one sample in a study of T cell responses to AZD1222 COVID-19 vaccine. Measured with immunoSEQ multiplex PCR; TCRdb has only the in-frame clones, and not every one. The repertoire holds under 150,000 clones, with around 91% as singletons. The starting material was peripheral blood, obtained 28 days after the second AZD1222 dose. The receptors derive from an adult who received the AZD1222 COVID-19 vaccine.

The CDR3 region has the DNA TGCGCCAGCAGCCAAGAAGGGGGTGCCACCCAGTACTTC. Its translation is CASSQEGGATQYF. The genes are TRBV4-1 and TRBJ2-5; the D gene is possibly TRBD1 (6 bases). CDR1 MGHRA and CDR2 YSYEKL come from the germline V gene. The CDR3 runs 13 residues. V gave up 0 bases and J gave up 8 bases, with 10 bases separating them.

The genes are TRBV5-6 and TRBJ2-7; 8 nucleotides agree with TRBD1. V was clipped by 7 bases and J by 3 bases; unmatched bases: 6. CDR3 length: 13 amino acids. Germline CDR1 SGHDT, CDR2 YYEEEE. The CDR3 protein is CASRQGLGYEQYV. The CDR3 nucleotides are TGTGCCAGCCGACAGGGGTTAGGCTACGAGCAGTACGTC.

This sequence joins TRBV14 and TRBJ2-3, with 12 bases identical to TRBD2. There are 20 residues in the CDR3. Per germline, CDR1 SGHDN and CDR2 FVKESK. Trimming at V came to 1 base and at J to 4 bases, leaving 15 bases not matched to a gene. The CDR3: CASSQGWTSGNFWWADTQYF. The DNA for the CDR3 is TGTGCCAGCAGCCAAGGATGGACTAGCGGGAACTTTTGGTGGGCAGATACGCAGTATTTT.

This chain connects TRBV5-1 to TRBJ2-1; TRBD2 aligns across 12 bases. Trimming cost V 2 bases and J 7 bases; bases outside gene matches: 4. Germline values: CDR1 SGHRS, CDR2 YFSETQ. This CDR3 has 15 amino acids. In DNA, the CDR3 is TGCGCCAGCAGCTTAAGGACTAGCGGGATAAATGAGCAGTTCTTC. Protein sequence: CASSLRTSGINEQFF.

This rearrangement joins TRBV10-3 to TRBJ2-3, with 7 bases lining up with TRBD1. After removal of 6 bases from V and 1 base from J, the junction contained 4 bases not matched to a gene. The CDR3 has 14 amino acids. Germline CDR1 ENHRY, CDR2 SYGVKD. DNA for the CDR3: TGTGCCATCAGGACGACAGGGCGCACAGATACGCAGTATTTT. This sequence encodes CAIRTTGRTDTQYF.

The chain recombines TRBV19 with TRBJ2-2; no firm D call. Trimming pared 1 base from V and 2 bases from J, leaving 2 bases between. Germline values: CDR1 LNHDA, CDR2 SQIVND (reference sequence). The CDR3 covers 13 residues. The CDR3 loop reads CASSIANTGELFF. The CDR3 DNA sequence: TGTGCCAGTAGTATAGCCAACACCGGGGAGCTGTTTTTT.

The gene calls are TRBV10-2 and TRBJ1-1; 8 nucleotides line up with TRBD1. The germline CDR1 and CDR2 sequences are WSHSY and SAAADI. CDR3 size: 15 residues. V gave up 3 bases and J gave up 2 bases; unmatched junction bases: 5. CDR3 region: CASSDPGTGNTEAFF. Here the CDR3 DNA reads TGCGCCAGCAGTGACCCTGGGACAGGTAACACTGAAGCTTTCTTT.

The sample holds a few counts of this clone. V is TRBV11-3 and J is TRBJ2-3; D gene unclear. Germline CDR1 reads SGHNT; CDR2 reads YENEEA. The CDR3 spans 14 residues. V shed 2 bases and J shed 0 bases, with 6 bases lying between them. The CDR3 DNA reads TGTGCCAGCAGCTTAAGCCGGAGCACAGATACGCAGTATTTT. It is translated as CASSLSRSTDTQYF.

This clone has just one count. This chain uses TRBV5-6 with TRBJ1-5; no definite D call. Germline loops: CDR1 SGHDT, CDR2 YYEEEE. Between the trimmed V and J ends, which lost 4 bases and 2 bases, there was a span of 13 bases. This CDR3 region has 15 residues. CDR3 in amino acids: CASSRQAGGNQPQHF. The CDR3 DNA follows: TGTGCCAGCAGCCGGCAGGCCGGGGGCAATCAGCCCCAGCATTTT.

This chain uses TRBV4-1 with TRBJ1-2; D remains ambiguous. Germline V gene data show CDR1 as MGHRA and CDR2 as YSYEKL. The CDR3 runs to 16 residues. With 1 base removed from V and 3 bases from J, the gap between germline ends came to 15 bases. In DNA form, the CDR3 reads TGCGCCAGCAGCCAAGTAGGTCCCGGGTTAGACTATGGCTACACCTTC. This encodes CASSQVGPGLDYGYTF.

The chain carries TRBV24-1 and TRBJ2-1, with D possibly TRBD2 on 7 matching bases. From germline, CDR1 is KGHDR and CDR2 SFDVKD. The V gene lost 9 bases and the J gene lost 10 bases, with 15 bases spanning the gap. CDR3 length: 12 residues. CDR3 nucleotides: TGTGCCACCCAGGGGACTACAGGGGAGCAGTTCTTC. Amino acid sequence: CATQGTTGEQFF.

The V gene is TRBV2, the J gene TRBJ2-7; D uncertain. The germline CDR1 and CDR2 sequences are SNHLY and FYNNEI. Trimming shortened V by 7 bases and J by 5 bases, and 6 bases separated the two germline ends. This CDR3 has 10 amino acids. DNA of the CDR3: TGTGCCAGCATGGTCCACGAGCAGTACGTC. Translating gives CASMVHEQYV.

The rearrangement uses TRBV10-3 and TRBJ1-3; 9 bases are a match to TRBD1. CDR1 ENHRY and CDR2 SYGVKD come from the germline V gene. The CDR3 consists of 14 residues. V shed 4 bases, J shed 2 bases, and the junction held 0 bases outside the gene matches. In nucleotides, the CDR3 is TGTGCCATCAGTGGACAGGGGGCTGGAAACACCATATATTTT. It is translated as CAISGQGAGNTIYF.

CDR3 sequence reads: CASSIYRLLAGPNYGYTF. CDR3 DNA sequence: TGTGCCAGTAGTATATATCGGCTTTTGGCAGGGCCTAACTATGGCTACACCTTC. The chain links TRBV19 to TRBJ1-2, with D perhaps matching TRBD1 (5 bases). This CDR3 has 18 amino acids. Trimming removed 2 bases from V and 0 bases from J, with 19 bases in between. Germline V CDR1 and CDR2: LNHDA, SQIVND (reference sequence). The entire variable domain, with the rest obtained from reference TRBV19 and TRBJ1-2, is as follows: DGGITQSPKYLFRKEGQNVTLSCEQNLNHDAMYWYRQDPGQGLRLIYYSQIVNDFQKGDIAEGYSVSREKKESFPLTVTSAQKNPTAFYLCASSIYRLLAGPNYGYTFGSGTRLTVV.

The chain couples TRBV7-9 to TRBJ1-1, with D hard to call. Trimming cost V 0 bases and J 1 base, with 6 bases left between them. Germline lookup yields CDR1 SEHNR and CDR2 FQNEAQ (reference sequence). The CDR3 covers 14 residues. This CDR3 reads CASSLAEENTEAFF. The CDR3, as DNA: TGTGCCAGCAGCTTAGCCGAGGAGAACACTGAAGCTTTCTTT.

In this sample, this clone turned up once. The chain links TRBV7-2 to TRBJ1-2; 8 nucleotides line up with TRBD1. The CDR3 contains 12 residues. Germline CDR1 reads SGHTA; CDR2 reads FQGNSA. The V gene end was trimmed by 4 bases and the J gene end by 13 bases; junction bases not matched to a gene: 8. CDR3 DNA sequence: TGTGCCAGCAGCTCCCGGACAGGGTTAGCCACCTTC. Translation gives CASSSRTGLATF. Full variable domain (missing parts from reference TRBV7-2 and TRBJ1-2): GAGVSQSPSNKVTEKGKDVELRCDPISGHTALYWYRQSLGQGLEFLIYFQGNSAPDKSGLPSDRFSAERTGGSVSTLTIQRTQQEDSAVYLCASSSRTGLATFGSGTRLTVV.

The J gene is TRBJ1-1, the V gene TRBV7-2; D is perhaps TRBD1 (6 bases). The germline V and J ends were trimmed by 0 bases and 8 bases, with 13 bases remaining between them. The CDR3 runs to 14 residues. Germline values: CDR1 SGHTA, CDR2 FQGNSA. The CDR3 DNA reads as TGTGCCAGCAGCTTAGCGGGCCCCGGGACAGAAGCTTTCTTT. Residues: CASSLAGPGTEAFF.

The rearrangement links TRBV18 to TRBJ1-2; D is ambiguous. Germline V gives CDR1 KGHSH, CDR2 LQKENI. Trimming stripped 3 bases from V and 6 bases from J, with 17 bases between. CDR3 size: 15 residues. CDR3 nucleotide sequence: TGTGCCAGCTCACCCCTTTCCGGCCGAGCAGATGGCTACACCTTC. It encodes CASSPLSGRADGYTF.